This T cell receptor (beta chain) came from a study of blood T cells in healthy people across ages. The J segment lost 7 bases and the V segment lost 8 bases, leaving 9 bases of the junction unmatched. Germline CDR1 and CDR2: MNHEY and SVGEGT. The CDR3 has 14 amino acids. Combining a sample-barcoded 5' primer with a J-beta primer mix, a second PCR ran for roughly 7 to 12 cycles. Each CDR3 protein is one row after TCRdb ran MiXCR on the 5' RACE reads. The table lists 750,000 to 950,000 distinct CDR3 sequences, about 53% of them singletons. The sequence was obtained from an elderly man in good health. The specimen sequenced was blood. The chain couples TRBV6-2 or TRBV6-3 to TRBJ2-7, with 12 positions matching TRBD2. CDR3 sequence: CASGLLAGGTEQYF. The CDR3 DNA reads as TGTGCCAGCGGCTTACTAGCGGGAGGCACGGAGCAGTACTTC.